This T cell receptor beta chain was documented in a study of vaccination and CD4 T cells after COVID-19. Study-level information: Participants were administered two doses of either the BNT162b2 or the mRNA-1273 vaccine. Overlapping spike peptides of SARS-CoV-2, HCoV-NL63, HCoV-OC43 and HCoV-229E were used, and cells were stimulated with them.

This clonotype has a handful of counts. Its antigen remains unknown. The CDR3 is 12 residues long. Losses at the gene ends were 7 bases for V and 3 bases for J; bases not matched to a gene: 2. Germline V gene sequence: CDR1 MNHEY, CDR2 SVGEGT. Researchers used the Oncomine TCR Beta short-read assay to sequence DNA from cultured CD4+ T cells. Investigators obtained genomic DNA by extraction from cultured CD4+ T cells. TCRdb reprocessed the PCR reads via MiXCR and lists one record per CDR3 protein. The sample has some 15,000 distinct CDR3 sequences, roughly 50% seen once. Treatment described: approximately 9-day PBMC culture with coronavirus spike peptide pools or control peptides (ViraFEST assay). The culture of roughly 2 million PBMCs per well included approximately 10 IU/ml IL-2 and roughly 10 ug/ml peptide pools.

The chain couples TRBV6-2 or TRBV6-3 to TRBJ2-7, with 8 nucleotides matching TRBD1. Material: CD4+ T cells from blood, cultured in vitro. The receptor comes from a human donor who had recovered from COVID-19. The CDR3 spells CASKDRDYEQYF. The CDR3 DNA is TGTGCCAGCAAGGACAGGGACTACGAGCAGTACTTC.